Presented here are 9 T cell receptor beta chains from one specimen sequenced in a study of blood T cell repertoires in COVID-19. TCRdb's copy holds only in-frame clones and misses some; the assay was immunoSEQ multiplex PCR. The sample lists approximately 210,000 clones, 80% to 85% occurring once. Material for sequencing was peripheral blood. All receptors derive from a man aged 25-45 years with active or convalescent COVID-19.

V gene TRBV10-1 combines with J gene TRBJ2-3, with 7 nucleotides matching TRBD2. Per the germline V gene, CDR1 is WNHNN and CDR2 is SYGVQD (reference sequence). The ends lost 3 bases at V and 0 bases at J; junction bases unmatched: 6. CDR3 size: 16 residues. CDR3 loop: CASSEKGLPSTDTQYF. The CDR3 DNA reads TGCGCCAGCAGTGAAAAGGGACTACCTAGCACAGATACGCAGTATTTT.

The V and J genes are TRBV19 and TRBJ2-2, with D perhaps matching TRBD2 (5 bases). Trimming pared 2 bases from V and 1 base from J, leaving 14 bases between. The CDR3 is 17 amino acids. CDR1 is LNHDA and CDR2 is SQIVND in the germline V gene (reference sequence). The CDR3 loop reads CASSIRSGIRNTGELFF. CDR3 bases: TGTGCCAGTAGTATACGGTCGGGGATTAGGAACACCGGGGAGCTGTTTTTT.

The chain has TRBV2 and TRBJ1-1; D not resolved. CDR1 is SNHLY and CDR2 is FYNNEI in the germline V gene. The V end lost 8 bases, the J end lost 4 bases, and 8 bases lay between the germline ends. This CDR3 spans 11 amino acids. As DNA, the CDR3 is TGTGCCAGCCGGGAGCCCACTGAAGCTTTCTTT. The encoded protein is CASREPTEAFF. The complete variable domain, with remaining parts taken from reference TRBV2 and TRBJ1-1, reads EPEVTQTPSHQVTQMGQEVILRCVPISNHLYFYWYRQILGQKVEFLVSFYNNEISEKSEIFDDQFSVERPDGSNFTLKIRSTKLEDSAMYFCASREPTEAFFGQGTRLTVV.

V gene TRBV7-8 combines with J gene TRBJ2-2; possible D gene TRBD1, 5 bases. Germline V CDR1 and CDR2: SGHVS, FQNEAQ. The CDR3 extends over 15 amino acids. The germline V and J ends were trimmed by 5 bases and 2 bases, with 12 bases remaining between them. CDR3 sequence reads: CASSPWGGNTGELFF. CDR3 sequence (DNA): TGTGCCAGCAGCCCGTGGGGCGGTAACACCGGGGAGCTGTTTTTT.

The chain uses TRBV7-2 and TRBJ2-3, with 11 bases fitting TRBD2. The CDR3 has 17 amino acids. After removal of 1 base from V and 0 bases from J, the junction contained 3 bases not matched to a gene. Germline V gene sequence: CDR1 SGHTA, CDR2 FQGNSA. CDR3 bases: TGTGCCAGCAGCTTAGGACTAGCGGGATCTAGCACAGATACGCAGTATTTT. It is translated as CASSLGLAGSSTDTQYF.

The V gene is TRBV5-1, the J gene TRBJ2-3, with 9 bases aligning to TRBD2. Trimming took 5 bases from V and 1 from J; bases not matched to a gene: 2. The CDR3 consists of 14 residues. Germline-derived CDR1 and CDR2 are SGHRS and YFSETQ. DNA of the CDR3: TGCGCCAGCAGGGGCGGGAGGGGCACAGATACGCAGTATTTT. Translation gives CASRGGRGTDTQYF. Drawing the rest from reference TRBV5-1 and TRBJ2-3, the complete variable domain is KAGVTQTPRYLIKTRGQQVTLSCSPISGHRSVSWYQQTPGQGLQFLFEYFSETQRNKGNFPGRFSGRQFSNSRSEMNVSTLELGDSALYLCASRGGRGTDTQYFGPGTRLTVL.

Here the CDR3 reads CASSPQQGTVVYEQYF. CDR3 coding DNA: TGTGCCAGCAGTCCCCAACAGGGTACCGTCGTCTACGAGCAGTACTTC. The rearrangement joins TRBV28 to TRBJ2-7, with D possibly matching TRBD1 (6 bases). Trimming took 5 bases from V and 3 from J, leaving 20 bases between them. There are 16 residues in the CDR3. Germline values: CDR1 MDHEN, CDR2 SYDVKM.

This clone was observed once. The rearrangement uses TRBV4-2 and TRBJ2-2, with D tentatively TRBD2 (5 bases). The CDR3 sequence is 16 residues long. The V gene lost 1 base and the J gene lost 4 bases, with 13 bases spanning the gap. CDR1 is LGHNA, CDR2 YNFKEQ, per germline. CDR3 sequence reads: CASSQGERGSTGELFF. The CDR3 DNA reads as TGTGCCAGCAGCCAAGGGGAACGGGGAAGCACCGGGGAGCTGTTTTTT.

The chain uses TRBV5-4 and TRBJ2-3, with TRBD2 as a possible D gene (7 bases). CDR3 length: 16 amino acids. Germline assignment: CDR1 SGHNT and CDR2 YYREEE (reference sequence). Trimming pared 4 bases from V and 3 bases from J, leaving 18 bases between. As DNA, the CDR3 is TGTGCCAGCAGCCGGCTAAGGGGGGGCCTTACAGATACGCAGTATTTT. It encodes CASSRLRGGLTDTQYF.